The clone carrying this T cell receptor (beta chain) appeared many times. The data stem from a study of CD8 T cells in ankylosing spondylitis. The length of the CDR3 is 13 residues. Trimming removed 4 bases from V and 5 bases from J; junction bases left unmatched: 1. Germline CDR1 MGHRA, CDR2 YSYEKL. TCRdb re-called the 5' RACE reads with MiXCR, one entry per CDR3 protein. The repertoire holds some 130,000 distinct CDR3 sequences, 7.3% seen once, with 9.5% to 15% in the top ten. The chain employs TRBV4-1 and TRBJ2-5, with 10 nucleotides matching TRBD2. This clonotype was obtained from a female donor with ankylosing spondylitis or in good health (not recorded which). Sequencing was done on a sample of blood, either unsorted or a sorted T cell fraction (not recorded which). The CDR3 loop reads CASSRLAGETQYF. The CDR3 nucleotides are TGCGCCAGCAGCCGACTAGCGGGCGAGACCCAGTACTTC.